This T cell receptor (beta chain) was captured by sequencing in a study of blood T cell repertoires in COVID-19. In the source study's methods: Nucleated cell number was recorded as an estimate derived from reference gene primer amplification. Generated by immunoSEQ multiplex PCR, the TCRdb table keeps only in-frame clones and is missing some. V, J and clone size reflect that table, while D and trimming were determined from the DNA. The table has hundreds of thousands of clones, 65% to 85% seen once; the top ten hold 8% to 10%. This CDR3 comprises 13 residues. Per germline, CDR1 MDHEN and CDR2 SYDVKM. Trimming at V came to 4 bases and at J to 3 bases, leaving 1 base not matched to a gene.

This chain connects TRBV28 to TRBJ1-2; 8 nucleotides align to TRBD1. This receptor was identified in a woman between 50 and 59 years old with acute or convalescent COVID-19. Sequenced material: peripheral blood. The CDR3 DNA is TGTGCCAGCAGTTCACAGGGGGACTATGGCTACACCTTC. It is translated as CASSSQGDYGYTF.